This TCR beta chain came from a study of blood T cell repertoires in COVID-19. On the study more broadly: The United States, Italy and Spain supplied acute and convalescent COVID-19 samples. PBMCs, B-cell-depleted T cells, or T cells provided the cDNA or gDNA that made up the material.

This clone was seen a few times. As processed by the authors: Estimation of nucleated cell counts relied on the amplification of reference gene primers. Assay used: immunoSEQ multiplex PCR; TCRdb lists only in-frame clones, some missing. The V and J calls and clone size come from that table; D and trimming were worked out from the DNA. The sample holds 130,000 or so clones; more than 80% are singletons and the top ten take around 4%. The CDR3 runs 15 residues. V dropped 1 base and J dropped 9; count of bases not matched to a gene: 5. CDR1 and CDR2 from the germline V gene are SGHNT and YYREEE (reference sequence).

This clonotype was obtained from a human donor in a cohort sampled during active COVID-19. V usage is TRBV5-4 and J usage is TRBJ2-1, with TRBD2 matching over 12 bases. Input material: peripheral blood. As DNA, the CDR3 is TGTGCCAGCAGCTTGTCGGCTAGCGGGGGGGCTGAGCAGTTCTTC. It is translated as CASSLSASGGAEQFF.